The clone carrying this T cell receptor beta chain has more than one count but fewer than ten. Its specificity is not known. Lesional scalp punch biopsies and peripheral blood came from alopecia areata patients. Sequencing used cDNA as its template, made by extracting RNA and reverse transcribing it. The repertoire was sequenced with immunoSEQ multiplex PCR; TCRdb's copy has only in-frame clones and lacks some. The sample holds 150,000 or so clones; less than 75% are singletons and the top ten take about 10%. With 8 bases removed from V and 1 base from J, the gap between germline ends came to 13 bases. The CDR3 spans 14 residues. CDR1 and CDR2 from the germline V gene are MGHDK and SYGVNS. The data were obtained in a study of CD8+ T cells in alopecia areata. The wider study: Treated patients were dosed with oral tofacitinib, taking 5 to 10 mg twice daily. Study-level results: Normal scalp had lower clonality than lesional scalp, with alopecia totalis/universalis lesions showing this most strongly. In patients, TCRs were shared less clearly than in mice, and HLA may possibly be involved.

This rearrangement joins TRBV25-1 to TRBJ2-3; D is perhaps TRBD1 (6 bases). The receptor's source is a human donor with alopecia areata. Sequences were derived from CD8+ T cells sorted from blood, sampled at week 0. The CDR3 DNA sequence: TGTGCCAGCGGCGTGGGGGCGGGCACAGATACGCAGTATTTT. The encoded protein is CASGVGAGTDTQYF.